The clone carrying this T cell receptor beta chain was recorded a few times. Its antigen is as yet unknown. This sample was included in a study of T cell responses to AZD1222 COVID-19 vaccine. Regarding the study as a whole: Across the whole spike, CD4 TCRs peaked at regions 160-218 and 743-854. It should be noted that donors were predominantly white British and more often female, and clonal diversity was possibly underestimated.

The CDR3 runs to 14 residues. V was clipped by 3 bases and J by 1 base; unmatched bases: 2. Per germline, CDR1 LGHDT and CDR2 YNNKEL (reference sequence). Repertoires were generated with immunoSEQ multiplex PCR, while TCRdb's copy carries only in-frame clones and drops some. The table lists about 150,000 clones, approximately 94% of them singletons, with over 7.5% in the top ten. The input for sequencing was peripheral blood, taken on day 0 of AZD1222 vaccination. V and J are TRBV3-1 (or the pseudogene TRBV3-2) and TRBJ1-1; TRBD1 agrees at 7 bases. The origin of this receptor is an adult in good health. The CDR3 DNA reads TGTGCCAGCAGCCAGGACAGGCCGAACACTGAAGCTTTCTTT. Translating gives CASSQDRPNTEAFF.